This TCR beta chain was sequenced during a study of blood T cells in healthy people across ages. The CDR3 contains 15 residues. Losses at the gene ends were 0 bases for V and 4 bases for J; bases not matched to a gene: 2. Germline loops: CDR1 MGHRA, CDR2 YSYEKL. With a J-beta primer mix and a sample-barcoded 5' primer, a second PCR ran 7 to 11 cycles. TCRdb reprocessed the 5' RACE reads via MiXCR and lists one record per CDR3 protein. The table includes 600,000 or so distinct CDR3 sequences, around 21% detected once. Whole-study results and caveats: Across samples, TCR beta diversity tracked strongly with naive T cell percentage. Both higher diversity and more naive CD4+ cells marked long-lived donors when set against aged donors.

The study drew donors from healthy Caucasian individuals in Russia aged roughly 6 to 100. The amount of total RNA extracted per sample was at least 5.5 micrograms. There are a few counts of this clonotype. What it binds is unknown. This sequence joins TRBV4-1 and TRBJ2-3; TRBD2 aligns across 9 bases. Sequenced material: blood. The sequence was collected from a man in his sixties or seventies in good health. The CDR3 here is CASSQESGRSDTQYF. In nucleotides, the CDR3 is TGCGCCAGCAGCCAAGAAAGCGGGAGGTCAGATACGCAGTATTTT.